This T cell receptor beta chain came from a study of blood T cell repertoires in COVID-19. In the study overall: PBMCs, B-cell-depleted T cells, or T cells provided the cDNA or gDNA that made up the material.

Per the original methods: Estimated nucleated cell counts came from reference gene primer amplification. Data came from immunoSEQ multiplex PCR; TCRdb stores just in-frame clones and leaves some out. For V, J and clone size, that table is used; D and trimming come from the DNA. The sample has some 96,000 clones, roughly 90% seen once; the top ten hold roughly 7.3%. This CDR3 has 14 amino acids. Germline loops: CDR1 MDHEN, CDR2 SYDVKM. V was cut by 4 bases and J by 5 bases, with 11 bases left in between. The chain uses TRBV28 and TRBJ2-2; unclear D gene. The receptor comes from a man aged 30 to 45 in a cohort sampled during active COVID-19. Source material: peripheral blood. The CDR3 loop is CASSSASETGELFF. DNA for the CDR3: TGTGCCAGCAGTTCTGCCTCTGAGACCGGGGAGCTGTTTTTT.